This T cell receptor beta chain was identified in a study of OX40 agonist ivuxolimab in advanced cancers. Study information: Partial responses were seen in three patients, one with hepatocellular carcinoma and two with cutaneous melanoma. Overall study results and limits: Dose levels from 0.1 to 3.0 mg/kg saw CD4+ and CD8+ blood T cells expand clonally by week 6.

Comment on this clone: Its matching antigen is unknown.

Generated by immunoSEQ multiplex PCR, the TCRdb table keeps only in-frame clones and is missing some. Of about 31,000 clones detected, roughly 90% appear once; the ten largest clones hold 58%. With 4 bases removed from V and 5 bases from J, the gap between germline ends came to 11 bases. CDR1 MGHRA and CDR2 YSYEKL come from the germline V gene. The CDR3 consists of 14 residues. This sequence was found in an adult with an advanced solid tumor such as melanoma, head and neck, liver or kidney cancer. The rearrangement joins TRBV4-1 to TRBJ1-4; D may be TRBD1 (5 bases). The source was CD4+ or CD8+ T cells sorted from blood, collected in a trial of the OX40 agonist ivuxolimab. CDR3 loop: CASSPGAANEKLFF. The CDR3 region has the DNA TGCGCCAGCAGCCCTGGGGCGGCGAATGAAAAACTGTTTTTT.